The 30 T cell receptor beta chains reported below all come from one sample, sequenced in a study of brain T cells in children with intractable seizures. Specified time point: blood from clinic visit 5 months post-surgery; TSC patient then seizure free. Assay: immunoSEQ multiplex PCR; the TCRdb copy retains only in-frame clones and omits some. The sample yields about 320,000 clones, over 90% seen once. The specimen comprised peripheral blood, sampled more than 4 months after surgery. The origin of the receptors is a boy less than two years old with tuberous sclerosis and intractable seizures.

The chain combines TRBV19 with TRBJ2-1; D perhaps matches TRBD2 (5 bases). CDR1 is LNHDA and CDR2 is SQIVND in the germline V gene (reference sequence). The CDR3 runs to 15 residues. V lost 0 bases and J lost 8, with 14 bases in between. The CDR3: CASSIDPSTVDEQFF. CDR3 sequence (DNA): TGTGCCAGTAGTATAGATCCTAGCACCGTCGATGAGCAGTTCTTC.

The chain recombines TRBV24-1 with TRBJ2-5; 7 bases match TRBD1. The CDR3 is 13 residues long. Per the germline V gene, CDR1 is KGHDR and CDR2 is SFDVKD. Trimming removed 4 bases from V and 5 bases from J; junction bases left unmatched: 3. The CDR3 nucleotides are TGTGCCACCAGTGACCCGGACAGGGAGACCCAGTACTTC. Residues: CATSDPDRETQYF.

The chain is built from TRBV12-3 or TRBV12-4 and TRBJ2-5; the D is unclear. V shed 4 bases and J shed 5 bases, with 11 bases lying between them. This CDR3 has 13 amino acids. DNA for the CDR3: TGTGCCAGCAGTTACGGAATTCTGGAGACCCAGTACTTC. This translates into CASSYGILETQYF.

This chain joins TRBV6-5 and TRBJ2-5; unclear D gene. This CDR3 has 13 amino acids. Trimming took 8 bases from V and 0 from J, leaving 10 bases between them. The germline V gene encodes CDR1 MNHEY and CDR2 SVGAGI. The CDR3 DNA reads TGTGCCAGCCTGATGCAGTACCAAGAGACCCAGTACTTC. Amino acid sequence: CASLMQYQETQYF.

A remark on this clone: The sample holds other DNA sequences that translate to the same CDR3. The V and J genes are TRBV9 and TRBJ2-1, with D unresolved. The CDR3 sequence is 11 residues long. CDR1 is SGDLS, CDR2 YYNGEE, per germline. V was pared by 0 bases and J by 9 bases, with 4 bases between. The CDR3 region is CASSVGSEQFF. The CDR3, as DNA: TGTGCCAGCAGCGTAGGTAGTGAGCAGTTCTTC. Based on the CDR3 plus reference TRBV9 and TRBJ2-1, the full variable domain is DSGVTQTPKHLITATGQRVTLRCSPRSGDLSVYWYQQSLDQGLQFLIQYYNGEERAKGNILERFSAQQFPDLHSELNLSSLELGDSALYFCASSVGSEQFFGPGTRLTVL.

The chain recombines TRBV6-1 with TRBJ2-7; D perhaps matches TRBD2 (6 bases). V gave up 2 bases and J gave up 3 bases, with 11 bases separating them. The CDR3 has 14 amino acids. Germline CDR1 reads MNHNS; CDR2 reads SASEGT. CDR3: CASSEWREGYEQYF. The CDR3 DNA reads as TGTGCCAGCAGTGAATGGAGGGAAGGCTACGAGCAGTACTTC.

The CDR3: CSASNPGGAGYEQFF. The CDR3 coding sequence is TGCAGTGCTAGTAATCCAGGGGGCGCCGGCTATGAGCAGTTCTTC. The chain combines TRBV20-1 with TRBJ2-1; 8 nucleotides align to TRBD1. The CDR3 has 15 residues. Looked up from germline, CDR1 is DFQATT and CDR2 is SNEGSKA (reference sequence). The junction had 12 bases not matched to a gene; V was cut back by 3 bases and J by 8 bases.

The CDR3 nucleotides read TGTGCCAGCAGTCTACTAGCGGGGGGGCAAGAGACCCAGTACTTC. Translation: CASSLLAGGQETQYF. The rearrangement uses TRBV27 and TRBJ2-5; 13 nucleotides align to TRBD2. With 5 bases clipped from V and 2 bases from J, the junction kept 2 bases outside the gene matches. This CDR3 has 15 amino acids. Germline CDR1 MNHEY, CDR2 SMNVEV (reference sequence).

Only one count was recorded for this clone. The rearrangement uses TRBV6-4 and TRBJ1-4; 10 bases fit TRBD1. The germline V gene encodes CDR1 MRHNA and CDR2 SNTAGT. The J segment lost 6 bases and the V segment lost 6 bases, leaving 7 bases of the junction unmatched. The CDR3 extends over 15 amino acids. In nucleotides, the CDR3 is TGTGCCAGCAGCCCCGGACAGGGGGGGGATGAAAAACTGTTTTTT. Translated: CASSPGQGGDEKLFF.

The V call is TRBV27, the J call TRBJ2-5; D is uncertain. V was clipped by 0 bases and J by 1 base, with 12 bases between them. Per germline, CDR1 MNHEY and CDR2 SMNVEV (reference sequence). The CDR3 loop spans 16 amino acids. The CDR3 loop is CASSLSGLIVQETQYF. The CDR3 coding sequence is TGTGCCAGCAGTTTATCAGGGCTGATCGTCCAAGAGACCCAGTACTTC.

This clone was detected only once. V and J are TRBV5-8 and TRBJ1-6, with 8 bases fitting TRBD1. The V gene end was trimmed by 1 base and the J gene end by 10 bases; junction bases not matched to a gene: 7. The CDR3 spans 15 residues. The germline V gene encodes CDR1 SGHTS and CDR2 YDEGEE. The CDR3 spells CASSLLETGESPLHF. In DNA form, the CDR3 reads TGTGCCAGCAGCTTGTTGGAGACAGGGGAATCACCCCTCCACTTT.

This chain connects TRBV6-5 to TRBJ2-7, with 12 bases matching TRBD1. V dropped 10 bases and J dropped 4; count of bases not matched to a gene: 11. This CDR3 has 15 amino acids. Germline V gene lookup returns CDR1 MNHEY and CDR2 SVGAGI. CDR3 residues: CATPLRDRGPYEQYF. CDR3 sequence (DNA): TGTGCCACCCCGCTCCGGGACAGGGGGCCATACGAGCAGTACTTC.

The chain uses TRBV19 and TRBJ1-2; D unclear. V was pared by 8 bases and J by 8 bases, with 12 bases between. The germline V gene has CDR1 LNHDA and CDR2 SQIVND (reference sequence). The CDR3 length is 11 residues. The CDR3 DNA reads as TGTGCCAGTTCACTAGGTAACGGCTACACCTTC. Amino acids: CASSLGNGYTF. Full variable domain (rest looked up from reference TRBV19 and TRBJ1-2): DGGITQSPKYLFRKEGQNVTLSCEQNLNHDAMYWYRQDPGQGLRLIYYSQIVNDFQKGDIAEGYSVSREKKESFPLTVTSAQKNPTAFYLCASSLGNGYTFGSGTRLTVV.

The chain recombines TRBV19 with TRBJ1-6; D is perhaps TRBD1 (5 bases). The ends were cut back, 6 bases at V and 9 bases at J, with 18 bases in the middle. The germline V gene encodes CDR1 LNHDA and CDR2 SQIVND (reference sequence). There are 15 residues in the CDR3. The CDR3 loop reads CASRAGDLRGSPLHF. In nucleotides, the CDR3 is TGTGCCAGTAGAGCGGGGGATTTAAGGGGTTCACCCCTCCACTTT.

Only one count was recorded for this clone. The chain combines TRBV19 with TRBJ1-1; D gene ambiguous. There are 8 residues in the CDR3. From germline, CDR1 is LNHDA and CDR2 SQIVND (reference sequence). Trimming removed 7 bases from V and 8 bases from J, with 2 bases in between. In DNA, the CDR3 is TGTGCCAGTATCGAAGCTTTCTTT. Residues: CASIEAFF.

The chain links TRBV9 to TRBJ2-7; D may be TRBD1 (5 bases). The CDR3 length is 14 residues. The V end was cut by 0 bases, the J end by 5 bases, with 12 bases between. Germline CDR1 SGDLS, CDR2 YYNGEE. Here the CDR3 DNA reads TGTGCCAGCAGCGTAGCCAGGGTTAACGACGAGCAGTACTTC. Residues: CASSVARVNDEQYF.

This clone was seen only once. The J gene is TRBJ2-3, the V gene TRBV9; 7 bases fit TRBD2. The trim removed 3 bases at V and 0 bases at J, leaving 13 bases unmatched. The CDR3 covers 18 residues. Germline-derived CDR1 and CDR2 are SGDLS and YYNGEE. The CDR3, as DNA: TGTGCCAGCAGCGCCCCACTTCAGCGGGGAGAGAGCACAGATACGCAGTATTTT. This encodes CASSAPLQRGESTDTQYF.

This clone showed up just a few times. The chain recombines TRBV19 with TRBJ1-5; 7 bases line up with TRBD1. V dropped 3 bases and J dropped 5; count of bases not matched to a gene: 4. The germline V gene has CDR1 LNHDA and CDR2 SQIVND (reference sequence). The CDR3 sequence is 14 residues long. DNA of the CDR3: TGTGCCAGTAGTATCCCGACAGGGTATCAGCCCCAGCATTTT. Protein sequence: CASSIPTGYQPQHF.

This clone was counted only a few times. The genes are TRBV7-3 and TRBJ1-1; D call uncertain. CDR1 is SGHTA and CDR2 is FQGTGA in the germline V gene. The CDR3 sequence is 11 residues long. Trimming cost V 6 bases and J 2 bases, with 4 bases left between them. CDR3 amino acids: CASSINTEAFF. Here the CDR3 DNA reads TGTGCCAGCAGTATCAACACTGAAGCTTTCTTT.

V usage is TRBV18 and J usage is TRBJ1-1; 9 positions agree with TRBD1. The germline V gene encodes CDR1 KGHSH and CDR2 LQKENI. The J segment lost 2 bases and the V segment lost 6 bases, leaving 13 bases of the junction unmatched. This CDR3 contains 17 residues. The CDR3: CASSPYRDRALNTEAFF. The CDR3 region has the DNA TGTGCCAGCTCGCCATACCGGGACAGGGCCCTAAACACTGAAGCTTTCTTT.

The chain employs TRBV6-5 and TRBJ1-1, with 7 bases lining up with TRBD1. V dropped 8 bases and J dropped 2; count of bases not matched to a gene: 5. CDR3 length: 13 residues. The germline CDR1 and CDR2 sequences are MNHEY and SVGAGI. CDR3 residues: CASGRQGNTEAFF. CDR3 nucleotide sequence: TGTGCCAGCGGTAGACAGGGTAACACTGAAGCTTTCTTT.

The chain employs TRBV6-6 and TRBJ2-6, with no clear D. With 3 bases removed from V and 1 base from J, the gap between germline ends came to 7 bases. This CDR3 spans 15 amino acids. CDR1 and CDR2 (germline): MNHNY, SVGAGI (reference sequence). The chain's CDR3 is CASSYGDSGANVLTF. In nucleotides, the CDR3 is TGTGCCAGCAGTTATGGGGATTCTGGGGCCAACGTCCTGACTTTC.

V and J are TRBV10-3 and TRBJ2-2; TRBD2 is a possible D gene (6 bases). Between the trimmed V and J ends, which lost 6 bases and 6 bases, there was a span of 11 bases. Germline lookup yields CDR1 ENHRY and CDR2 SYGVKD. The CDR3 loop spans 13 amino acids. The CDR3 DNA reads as TGTGCCATCAGACCTAGCGAGGCCGGGGAGCTGTTTTTT. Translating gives CAIRPSEAGELFF.

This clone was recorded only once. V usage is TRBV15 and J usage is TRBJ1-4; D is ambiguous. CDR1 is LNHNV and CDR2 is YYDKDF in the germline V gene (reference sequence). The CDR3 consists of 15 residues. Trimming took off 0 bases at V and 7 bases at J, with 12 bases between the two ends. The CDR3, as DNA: TGTGCCACCAGCAGAGATTCGGGAGGTGGTGAAAAACTGTTTTTT. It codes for CATSRDSGGGEKLFF.

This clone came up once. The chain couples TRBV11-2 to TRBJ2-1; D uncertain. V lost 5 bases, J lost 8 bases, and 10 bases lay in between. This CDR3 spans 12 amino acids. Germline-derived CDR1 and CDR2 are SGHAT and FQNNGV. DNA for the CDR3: TGTGCCAGCAGCCCTCCTCTTGATGAGCAGTTCTTC. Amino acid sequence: CASSPPLDEQFF.

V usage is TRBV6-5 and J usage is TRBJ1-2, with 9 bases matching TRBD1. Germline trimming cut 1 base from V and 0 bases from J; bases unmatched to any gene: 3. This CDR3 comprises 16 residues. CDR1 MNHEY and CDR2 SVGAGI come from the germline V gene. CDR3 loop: CASSYWGQGANYGYTF. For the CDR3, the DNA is TGTGCCAGCAGTTACTGGGGACAGGGAGCTAACTATGGCTACACCTTC.

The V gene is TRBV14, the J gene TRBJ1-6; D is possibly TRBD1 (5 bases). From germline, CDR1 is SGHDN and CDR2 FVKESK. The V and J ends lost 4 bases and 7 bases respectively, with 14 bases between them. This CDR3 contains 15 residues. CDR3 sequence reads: CASSLTPGPNSPLHF. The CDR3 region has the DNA TGTGCCAGCAGCCTTACGCCGGGACCAAATTCACCCCTCCACTTT.

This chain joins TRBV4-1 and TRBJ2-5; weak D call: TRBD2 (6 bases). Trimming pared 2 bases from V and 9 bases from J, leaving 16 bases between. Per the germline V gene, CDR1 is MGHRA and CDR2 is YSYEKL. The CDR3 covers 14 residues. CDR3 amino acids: CASSQYPPSGSQYF. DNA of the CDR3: TGCGCCAGCAGCCAATACCCCCCAAGCGGGTCCCAGTACTTC.

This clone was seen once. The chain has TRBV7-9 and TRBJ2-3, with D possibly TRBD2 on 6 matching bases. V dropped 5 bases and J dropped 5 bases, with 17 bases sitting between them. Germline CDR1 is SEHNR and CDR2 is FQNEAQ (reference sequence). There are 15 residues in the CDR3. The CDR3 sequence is CASSTSTGAEDTQYF. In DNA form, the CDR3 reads TGTGCCAGCAGCACCTCCACGGGAGCTGAAGATACGCAGTATTTT. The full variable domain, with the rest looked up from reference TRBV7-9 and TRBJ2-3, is DTGVSQNPRHKITKRGQNVTFRCDPISEHNRLYWYRQTLGQGPEFLTYFQNEAQLEKSRLLSDRFSAERPKGSFSTLEIQRTEQGDSAMYLCASSTSTGAEDTQYFGPGTRLTVL.

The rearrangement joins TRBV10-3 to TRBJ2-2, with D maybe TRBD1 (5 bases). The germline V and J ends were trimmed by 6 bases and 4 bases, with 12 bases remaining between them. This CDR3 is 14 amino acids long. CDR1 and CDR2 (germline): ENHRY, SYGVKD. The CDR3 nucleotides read TGTGCCATCAGACCCGACAGCCCCACCGGGGAGCTGTTTTTT. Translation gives CAIRPDSPTGELFF.